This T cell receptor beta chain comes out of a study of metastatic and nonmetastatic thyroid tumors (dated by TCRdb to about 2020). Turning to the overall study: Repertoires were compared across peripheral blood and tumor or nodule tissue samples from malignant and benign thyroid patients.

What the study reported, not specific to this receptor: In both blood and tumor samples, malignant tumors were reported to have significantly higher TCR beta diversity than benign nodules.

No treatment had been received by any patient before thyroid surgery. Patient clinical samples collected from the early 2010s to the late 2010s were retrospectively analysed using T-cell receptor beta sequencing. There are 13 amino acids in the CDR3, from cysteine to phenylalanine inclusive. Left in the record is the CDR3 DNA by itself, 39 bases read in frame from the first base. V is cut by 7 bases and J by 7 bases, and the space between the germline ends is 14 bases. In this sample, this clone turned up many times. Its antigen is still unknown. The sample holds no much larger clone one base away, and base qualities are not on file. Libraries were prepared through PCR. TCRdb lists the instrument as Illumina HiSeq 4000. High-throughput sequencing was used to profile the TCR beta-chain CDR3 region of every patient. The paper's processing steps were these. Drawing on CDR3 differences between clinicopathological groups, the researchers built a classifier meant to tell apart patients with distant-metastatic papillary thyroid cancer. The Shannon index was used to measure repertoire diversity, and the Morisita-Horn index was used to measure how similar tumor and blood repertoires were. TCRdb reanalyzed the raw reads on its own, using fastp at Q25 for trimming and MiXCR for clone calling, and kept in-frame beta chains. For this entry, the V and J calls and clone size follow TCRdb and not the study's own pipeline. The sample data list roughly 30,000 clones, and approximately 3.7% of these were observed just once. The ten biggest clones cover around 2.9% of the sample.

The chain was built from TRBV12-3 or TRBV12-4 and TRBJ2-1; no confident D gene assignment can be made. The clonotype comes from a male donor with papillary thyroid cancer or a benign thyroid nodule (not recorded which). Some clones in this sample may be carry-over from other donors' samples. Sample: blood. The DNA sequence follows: TGTGCCAGCACACAAGTTTGGGAAAATGAGCAGTTCTTC. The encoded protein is CASTQVWENEQFF.